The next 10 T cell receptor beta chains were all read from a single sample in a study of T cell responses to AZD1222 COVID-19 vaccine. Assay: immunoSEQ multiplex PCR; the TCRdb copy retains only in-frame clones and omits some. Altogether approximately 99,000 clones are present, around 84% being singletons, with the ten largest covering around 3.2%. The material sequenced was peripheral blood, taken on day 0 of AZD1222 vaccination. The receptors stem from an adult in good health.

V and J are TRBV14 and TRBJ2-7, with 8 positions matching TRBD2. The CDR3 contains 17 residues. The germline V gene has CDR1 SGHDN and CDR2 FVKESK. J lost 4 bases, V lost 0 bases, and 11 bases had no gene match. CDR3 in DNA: TGTGCCAGCAGCCAAGATAGCGGGGCAGGGTCGCGTTACGAGCAGTACTTC. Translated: CASSQDSGAGSRYEQYF.

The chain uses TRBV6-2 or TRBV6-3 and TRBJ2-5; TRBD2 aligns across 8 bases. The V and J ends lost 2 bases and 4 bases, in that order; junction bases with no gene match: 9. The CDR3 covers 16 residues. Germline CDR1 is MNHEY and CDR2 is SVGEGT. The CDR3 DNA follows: TGTGCCAGCAGTTACCTGGCGGGGGGCACCCGAGAGACCCAGTACTTC. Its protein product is CASSYLAGGTRETQYF.

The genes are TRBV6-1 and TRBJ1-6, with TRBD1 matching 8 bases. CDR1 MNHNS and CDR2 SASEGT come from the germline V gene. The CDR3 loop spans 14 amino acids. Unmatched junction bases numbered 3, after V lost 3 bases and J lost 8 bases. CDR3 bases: TGTGCCAGCAGTGACGGACAGGGCTATTCACCCCTCCACTTT. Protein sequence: CASSDGQGYSPLHF.

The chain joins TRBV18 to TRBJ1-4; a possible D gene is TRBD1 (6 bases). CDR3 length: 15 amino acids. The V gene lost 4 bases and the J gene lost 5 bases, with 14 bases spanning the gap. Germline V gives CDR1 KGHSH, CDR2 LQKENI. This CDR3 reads CASSLVPGANEKLFF. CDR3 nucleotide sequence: TGTGCCAGCTCACTCGTCCCGGGGGCAAATGAAAAACTGTTTTTT.

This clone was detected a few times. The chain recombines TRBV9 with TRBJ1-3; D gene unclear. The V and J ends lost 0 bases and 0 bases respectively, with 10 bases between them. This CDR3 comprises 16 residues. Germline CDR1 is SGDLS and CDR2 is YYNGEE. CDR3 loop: CASSVDPAHSGNTIYF. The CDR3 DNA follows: TGTGCCAGCAGCGTAGACCCGGCCCACTCTGGAAACACCATATATTTT.

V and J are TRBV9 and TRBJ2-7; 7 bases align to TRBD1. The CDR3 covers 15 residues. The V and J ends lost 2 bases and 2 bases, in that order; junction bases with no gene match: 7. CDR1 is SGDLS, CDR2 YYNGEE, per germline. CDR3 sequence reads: CASSVTPGQPYEQYF. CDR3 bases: TGTGCCAGCAGCGTGACGCCGGGACAGCCCTACGAGCAGTACTTC.

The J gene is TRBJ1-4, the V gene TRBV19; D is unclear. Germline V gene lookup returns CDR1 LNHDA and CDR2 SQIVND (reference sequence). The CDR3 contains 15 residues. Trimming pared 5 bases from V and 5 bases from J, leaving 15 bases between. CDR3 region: CASSSDRVRNEKLFF. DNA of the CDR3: TGTGCCAGTAGTTCAGATCGAGTAAGGAATGAAAAACTGTTTTTT.

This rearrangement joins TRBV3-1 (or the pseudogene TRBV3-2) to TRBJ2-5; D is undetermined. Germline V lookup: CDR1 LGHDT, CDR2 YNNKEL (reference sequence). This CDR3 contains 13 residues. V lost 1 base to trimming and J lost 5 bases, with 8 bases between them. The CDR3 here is CASSQVREETQYF. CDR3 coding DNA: TGTGCCAGCAGCCAAGTACGTGAGGAGACCCAGTACTTC.

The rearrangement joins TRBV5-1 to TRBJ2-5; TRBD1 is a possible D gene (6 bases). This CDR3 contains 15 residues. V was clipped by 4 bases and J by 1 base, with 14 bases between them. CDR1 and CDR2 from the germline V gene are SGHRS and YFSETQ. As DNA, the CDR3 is TGCGCCAGCAGCCCGATGGACAGCTCCCAAGAGACCCAGTACTTC. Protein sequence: CASSPMDSSQETQYF.

In nucleotides, the CDR3 is TGCGCCAGCAGCCCGGTAGGGGGCTGGGAAGAGACCCAGTACTTC. This codes for CASSPVGGWEETQYF. The chain has TRBV5-1 and TRBJ2-5, with 7 bases aligning to TRBD1. This CDR3 has 15 amino acids. V lost 4 bases, J lost 3 bases, and 9 bases stayed unmatched. Germline V gene data show CDR1 as SGHRS and CDR2 as YFSETQ.